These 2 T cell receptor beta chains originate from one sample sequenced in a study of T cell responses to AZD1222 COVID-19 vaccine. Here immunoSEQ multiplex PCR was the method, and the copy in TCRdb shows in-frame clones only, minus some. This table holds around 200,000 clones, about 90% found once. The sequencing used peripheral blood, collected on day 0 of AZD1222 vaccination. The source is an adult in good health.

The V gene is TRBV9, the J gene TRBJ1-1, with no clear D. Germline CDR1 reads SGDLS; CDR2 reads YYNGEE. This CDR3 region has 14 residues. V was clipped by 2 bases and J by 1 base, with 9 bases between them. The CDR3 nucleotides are TGTGCCAGCAGCGTGGCGGGTACGAACACTGAAGCTTTCTTT. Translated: CASSVAGTNTEAFF.

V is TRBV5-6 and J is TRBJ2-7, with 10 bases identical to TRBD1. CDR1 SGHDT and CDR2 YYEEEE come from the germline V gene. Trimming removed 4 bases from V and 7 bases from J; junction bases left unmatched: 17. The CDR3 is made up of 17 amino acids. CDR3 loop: CASSNGQGGLGSAEQYF. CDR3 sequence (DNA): TGTGCCAGCAGCAATGGACAGGGGGGACTGGGGTCGGCGGAGCAGTACTTC.